This TCR beta chain was captured by sequencing in a study of shared T cell receptors in the human thymus. This clone was counted a single time. The CDR3 sequence is 15 residues long. Trimming removed 6 bases at V and 0 bases at J, with 12 bases between. In germline, CDR1 is SNHLY, CDR2 FYNNEI. Here immunoSEQ multiplex PCR was the method, and the copy in TCRdb shows in-frame clones only, minus some. The sample shows hundreds of thousands of clones, around 87% of them seen only once. The sample was also linked to a second study, of human thymus T cells. Per that paper: V and J gene usage appeared biased in thymic and blood repertoires.

The receptor's source is a boy less than two years old with a congenital heart defect. The V and J genes are TRBV2 and TRBJ2-4; a weak D match, TRBD1 (5 bases). The sample was thymocytes. The CDR3 DNA is TGTGCCAGCAGGACGGTGGGGCTAGCCAAAAACATTCAGTACTTC. Translated, it gives CASRTVGLAKNIQYF.